Below are 17 T cell receptor beta chains sequenced from a single sample in a study of shared clonotypes between healthy human individuals. Libraries were prepared by immunoSEQ multiplex PCR; TCRdb keeps only in-frame clonotypes and omits some of them. The sample comprises a few million clones, approximately 96% of which are singletons, and approximately 0.13% rests with the top ten. Material for sequencing was naive CD4+ T cells sorted from blood. The sample's subset: CD45RA+ positively selected. The source of these receptors is a man between 18 and 35 years old in good health.

The chain joins TRBV19 to TRBJ2-1, with D perhaps given as TRBD1 or TRBD2 (5 bases each). The germline V gene has CDR1 LNHDA and CDR2 SQIVND (reference sequence). The CDR3 has 14 amino acids. The germline V and J ends were trimmed by 5 bases and 4 bases, with 12 bases remaining between them. The CDR3 coding sequence is TGTGCCAGTAGTGCCGGGACCGTTTACAATGAGCAGTTCTTC. Its translation: CASSAGTVYNEQFF.

The rearrangement joins TRBV11-3 to TRBJ2-7; D may be TRBD1 (6 bases). Trimming pared 3 bases from V and 3 bases from J, leaving 9 bases between. Germline values: CDR1 SGHNT, CDR2 YENEEA. CDR3 length: 13 residues. DNA of the CDR3: TGTGCCAGCAGCTTGGGGGCAGACTACGAGCAGTACTTC. Protein product: CASSLGADYEQYF.

The chain links TRBV27 to TRBJ1-2, with TRBD1 as a possible D gene (6 bases). Deletions cut 6 bases from V and 5 bases from J, with 10 bases between. The CDR3 has 12 residues. Germline V CDR1 and CDR2: MNHEY, SMNVEV (reference sequence). CDR3 sequence reads: CASRHRDYGYTF. Written as DNA, the CDR3 is TGTGCCAGCAGGCACAGGGATTATGGCTACACCTTC.

V and J are TRBV9 and TRBJ1-4, with D tentatively TRBD1 (6 bases). This CDR3 spans 16 amino acids. Germline V gene lookup returns CDR1 SGDLS and CDR2 YYNGEE. Trimming removed 2 bases from V and 8 bases from J, with 19 bases in between. As DNA, the CDR3 is TGTGCCAGCAGCGTGGGGGCCTCGGGGATTGAAGAAAAACTGTTTTTT. This gives the protein CASSVGASGIEEKLFF.

A remark on this clone: This specimen includes other DNA sequences encoding the same CDR3. The chain couples TRBV5-4 to TRBJ2-5, with D possibly matching TRBD1 (5 bases). The V and J ends lost 2 bases and 2 bases respectively, with 10 bases between them. The CDR3 has 14 residues. CDR1 is SGHNT, CDR2 YYREEE, per germline (reference sequence). CDR3 amino acids: CASSLAGNQETQYF. The CDR3 DNA sequence: TGTGCCAGCAGCTTAGCAGGGAATCAAGAGACCCAGTACTTC.

The rearrangement links TRBV4-1 to TRBJ2-7, with D possibly being TRBD2 (6 bases). V lost 4 bases to trimming and J lost 0 bases, with 16 bases between them. The CDR3 has 16 residues. Germline lookup yields CDR1 MGHRA and CDR2 YSYEKL. The CDR3 nucleotides read TGCGCCAGCAGCCGGGCCCCGGGGGAGAACTCCTACGAGCAGTACTTC. Translating gives CASSRAPGENSYEQYF.

V and J are TRBV7-6 and TRBJ2-7; no reliable D call. The CDR3 loop spans 13 amino acids. V lost 5 bases and J lost 7, with 15 bases in between. Germline V gene data show CDR1 as SGHVS and CDR2 as FNYEAQ. Written as DNA, the CDR3 is TGTGCCAGCAGCCCACGAAGTAATGGGGAGCAGTACTTC. Protein product: CASSPRSNGEQYF.

Here the CDR3 DNA reads TGCGCCAGCTCCCCTCTAGCGGGAGGGCCGGGGGGTAGCTACAATGAGCAGTTCTTC. Residues: CASSPLAGGPGGSYNEQFF. This sequence joins TRBV5-1 and TRBJ2-1; 12 bases match TRBD2. The germline V gene has CDR1 SGHRS and CDR2 YFSETQ. This CDR3 spans 19 amino acids. Trimming removed 7 bases from V and 3 bases from J; junction bases left unmatched: 17.

J is TRBJ2-4 and V is TRBV6-6, with D maybe TRBD1 (7 bases). Between the trimmed V and J ends, which lost 6 bases and 6 bases, there was a span of 18 bases. The germline V gene encodes CDR1 MNHNY and CDR2 SVGAGI (reference sequence). CDR3 length: 15 amino acids. The CDR3 region is CASSENQGGGNIQYF. CDR3 nucleotide sequence: TGTGCCAGCAGCGAAAATCAGGGGGGAGGAAACATTCAGTACTTC.

The V call is TRBV5-6, the J call TRBJ2-2, with D possibly matching TRBD1 (6 bases). The V end lost 6 bases, the J end lost 3 bases, and 24 bases lay between the germline ends. The CDR3 length is 18 residues. Germline CDR1 SGHDT, CDR2 YYEEEE. In DNA form, the CDR3 reads TGTGCCAGCACGACGAAGAAACACAGGGACGCCGACACCGGGGAGCTGTTTTTT. Protein sequence: CASTTKKHRDADTGELFF.

The chain employs TRBV4-3 and TRBJ2-7, with D perhaps matching TRBD1 (6 bases). The CDR3 consists of 16 residues. The germline gives CDR1 LGHNA, CDR2 YSLEER. V lost 0 bases and J 1 base, leaving 13 bases between the germline ends. In DNA form, the CDR3 reads TGCGCCAGCAGCCAAGATCTCGGGACAAGTTCCTACGAGCAGTACTTC. Its translation is CASSQDLGTSSYEQYF.

The gene calls are TRBV27 and TRBJ1-6; D gene uncertain. Between the trimmed V and J ends, which lost 2 bases and 2 bases, there was a span of 10 bases. Per the germline V gene, CDR1 is MNHEY and CDR2 is SMNVEV (reference sequence). This CDR3 is 16 amino acids long. CDR3 in DNA: TGTGCCAGCAGTTTAATCGCCCAAACCTATAATTCACCCCTCCACTTT. Protein: CASSLIAQTYNSPLHF.

The rearrangement joins TRBV28 to TRBJ1-5; D remains unclear. CDR1 MDHEN and CDR2 SYDVKM come from the germline V gene. There are 15 residues in the CDR3. V lost 6 bases, J lost 7 bases, and 19 bases lay in between. The CDR3 loop is CASSTGSGTGQPQHF. CDR3 nucleotides: TGTGCCAGCAGCACGGGCTCAGGCACGGGGCAGCCCCAGCATTTT.

The V call is TRBV6-1, the J call TRBJ2-3; 10 bases are shared with TRBD2. With 4 bases clipped from V and 2 bases from J, the junction kept 9 bases outside the gene matches. Germline V lookup: CDR1 MNHNS, CDR2 SASEGT. The CDR3 loop spans 17 amino acids. The CDR3 is CASSGTSSGGATDTQYF. The CDR3 DNA follows: TGTGCCAGCAGTGGTACTAGCAGCGGGGGGGCCACAGATACGCAGTATTTT.

The V and J genes are TRBV6-6 and TRBJ2-7; no clear D gene. In germline, CDR1 is MNHNY, CDR2 SVGAGI (reference sequence). Deletions cut 5 bases from V and 6 bases from J, with 20 bases between. The CDR3 extends over 15 amino acids. CDR3 sequence: CASSPMGWASSEQYF. The CDR3 region has the DNA TGTGCCAGCAGTCCTATGGGGTGGGCCTCGAGCGAGCAGTACTTC.

This chain links TRBV2 with TRBJ1-1, with 11 bases lining up with TRBD1. This CDR3 is 14 amino acids long. The V gene end was trimmed by 10 bases and the J gene end by 0 bases; junction bases not matched to a gene: 4. CDR1 is SNHLY, CDR2 FYNNEI, per germline. CDR3 sequence reads: CANGQGALNTEAFF. The CDR3 region has the DNA TGTGCCAACGGACAGGGGGCTTTGAACACTGAAGCTTTCTTT.

J is TRBJ2-4 and V is TRBV29-1, with 8 bases matching TRBD1. The CDR3 length is 14 residues. The germline CDR1 and CDR2 sequences are SQVTM and ANQGSEA. Trimming removed 7 bases from V and 3 bases from J; junction bases left unmatched: 8. The CDR3 DNA sequence: TGCAGCGCAAACGCGGGACAGGTCAAAAACATTCAGTACTTC. This gives the protein CSANAGQVKNIQYF.